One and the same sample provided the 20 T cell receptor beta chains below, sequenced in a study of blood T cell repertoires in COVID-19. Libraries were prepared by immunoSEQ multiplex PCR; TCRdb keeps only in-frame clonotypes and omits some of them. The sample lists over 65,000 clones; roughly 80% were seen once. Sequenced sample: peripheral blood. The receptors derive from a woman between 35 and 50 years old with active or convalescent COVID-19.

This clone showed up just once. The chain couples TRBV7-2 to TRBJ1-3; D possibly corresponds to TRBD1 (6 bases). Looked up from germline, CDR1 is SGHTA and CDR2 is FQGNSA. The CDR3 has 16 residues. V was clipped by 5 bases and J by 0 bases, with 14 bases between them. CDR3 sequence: CASSEYRVFSGNTIYF. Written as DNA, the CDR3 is TGTGCCAGCAGCGAGTACAGGGTATTCTCTGGAAACACCATATATTTT.

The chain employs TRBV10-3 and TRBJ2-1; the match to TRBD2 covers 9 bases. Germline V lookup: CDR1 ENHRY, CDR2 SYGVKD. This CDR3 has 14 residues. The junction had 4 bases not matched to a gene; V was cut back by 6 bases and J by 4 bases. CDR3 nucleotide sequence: TGTGCCATCAGCCCGGGACTAGCATACAATGAGCAGTTCTTC. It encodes CAISPGLAYNEQFF.

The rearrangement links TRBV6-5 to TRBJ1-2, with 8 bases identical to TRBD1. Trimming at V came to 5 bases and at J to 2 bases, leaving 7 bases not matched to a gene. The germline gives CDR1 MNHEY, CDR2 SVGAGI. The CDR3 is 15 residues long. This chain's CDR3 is CASSLAGQGNYGYTF. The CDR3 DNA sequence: TGTGCCAGCAGTCTAGCCGGACAGGGAAACTATGGCTACACCTTC.

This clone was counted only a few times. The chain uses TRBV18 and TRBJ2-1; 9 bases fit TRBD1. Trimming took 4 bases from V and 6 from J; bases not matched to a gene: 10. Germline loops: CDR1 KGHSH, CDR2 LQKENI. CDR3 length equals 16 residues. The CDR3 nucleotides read TGTGCCAGCTCACACCGCCCGGGACAGGGTGTCAATGAGCAGTTCTTC. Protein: CASSHRPGQGVNEQFF. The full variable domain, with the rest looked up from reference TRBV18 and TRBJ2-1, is NAGVMQNPRHLVRRRGQEARLRCSPMKGHSHVYWYRQLPEEGLKFMVYLQKENIIDESGMPKERFSAEFPKEGPSILRIQQVVRGDSAAYFCASSHRPGQGVNEQFFGPGTRLTVL.

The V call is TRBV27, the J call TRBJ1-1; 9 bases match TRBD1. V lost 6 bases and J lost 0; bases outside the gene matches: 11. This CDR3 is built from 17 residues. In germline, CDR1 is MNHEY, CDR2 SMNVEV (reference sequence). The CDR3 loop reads CASSRGQGRMVNTEAFF. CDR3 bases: TGTGCCAGCAGCCGCGGACAGGGGCGAATGGTGAACACTGAAGCTTTCTTT.

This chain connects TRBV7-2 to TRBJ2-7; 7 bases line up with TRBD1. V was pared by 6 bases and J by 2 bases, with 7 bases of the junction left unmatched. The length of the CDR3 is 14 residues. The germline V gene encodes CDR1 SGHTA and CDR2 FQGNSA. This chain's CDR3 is CASSRDSSTYEQYF. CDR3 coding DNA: TGTGCCAGCAGTCGGGACAGCTCTACCTACGAGCAGTACTTC.

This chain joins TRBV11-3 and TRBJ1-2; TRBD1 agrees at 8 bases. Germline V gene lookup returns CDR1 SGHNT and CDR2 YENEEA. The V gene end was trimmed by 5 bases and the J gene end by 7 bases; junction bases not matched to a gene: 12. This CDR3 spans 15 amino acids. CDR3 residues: CASSVQGAERAGYTF. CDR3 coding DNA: TGTGCCAGCAGCGTTCAGGGGGCGGAAAGAGCTGGCTACACCTTC.

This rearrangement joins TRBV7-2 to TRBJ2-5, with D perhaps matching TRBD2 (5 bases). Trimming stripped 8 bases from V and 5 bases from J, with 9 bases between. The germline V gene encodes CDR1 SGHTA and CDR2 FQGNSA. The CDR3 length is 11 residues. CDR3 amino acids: CASQDFETQYF. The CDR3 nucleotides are TGTGCCAGCCAGGACTTTGAGACCCAGTACTTC. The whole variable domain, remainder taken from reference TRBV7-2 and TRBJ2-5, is GAGVSQSPSNKVTEKGKDVELRCDPISGHTALYWYRQSLGQGLEFLIYFQGNSAPDKSGLPSDRFSAERTGGSVSTLTIQRTQQEDSAVYLCASQDFETQYFGPGTRLLVL.

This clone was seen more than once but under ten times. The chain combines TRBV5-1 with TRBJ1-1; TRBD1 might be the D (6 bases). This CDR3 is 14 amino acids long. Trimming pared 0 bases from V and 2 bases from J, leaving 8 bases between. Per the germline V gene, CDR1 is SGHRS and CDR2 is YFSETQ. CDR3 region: CASSLGDTNTEAFF. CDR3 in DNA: TGCGCCAGCAGCTTGGGGGACACCAACACTGAAGCTTTCTTT.

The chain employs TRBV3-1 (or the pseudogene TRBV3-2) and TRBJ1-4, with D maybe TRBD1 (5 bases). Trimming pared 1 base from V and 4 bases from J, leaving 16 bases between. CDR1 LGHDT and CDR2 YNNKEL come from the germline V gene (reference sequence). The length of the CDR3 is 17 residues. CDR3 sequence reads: CASSQGQMRDLNEKLFF. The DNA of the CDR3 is TGTGCCAGCAGCCAAGGGCAGATGCGGGACCTTAATGAAAAACTGTTTTTT.

CDR3 coding DNA: TGTGCCAGCAGTTTATGGGCCTTACAGGGTTATGGCTACACCTTC. Translating it yields CASSLWALQGYGYTF. This rearrangement joins TRBV28 to TRBJ1-2, with D possibly TRBD1 on 6 matching bases. The germline V gene encodes CDR1 MDHEN and CDR2 SYDVKM. The CDR3 totals 15 residues. Trimming stripped 0 bases from V and 5 bases from J, with 13 bases between.

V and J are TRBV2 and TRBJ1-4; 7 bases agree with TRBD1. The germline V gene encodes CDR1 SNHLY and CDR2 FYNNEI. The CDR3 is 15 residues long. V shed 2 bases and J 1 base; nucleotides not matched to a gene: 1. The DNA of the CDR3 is TGTGCCAGCAGTGAAAACAGGGGAACTAATGAAAAACTGTTTTTT. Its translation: CASSENRGTNEKLFF.

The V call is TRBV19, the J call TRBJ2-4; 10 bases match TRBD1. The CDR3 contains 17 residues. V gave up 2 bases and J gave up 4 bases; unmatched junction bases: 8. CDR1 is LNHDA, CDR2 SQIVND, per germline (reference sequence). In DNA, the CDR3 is TGTGCCAGTAGTATACTCGACAGGGGGCAGGTTAAAAACATTCAGTACTTC. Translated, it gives CASSILDRGQVKNIQYF.

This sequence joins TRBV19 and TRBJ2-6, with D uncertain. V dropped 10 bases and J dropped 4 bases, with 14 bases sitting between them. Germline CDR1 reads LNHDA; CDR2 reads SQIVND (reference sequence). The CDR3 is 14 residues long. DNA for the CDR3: TGTGCCACCCTAGACCTTCACGGGGCCAACGTCCTGACTTTC. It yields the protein CATLDLHGANVLTF.

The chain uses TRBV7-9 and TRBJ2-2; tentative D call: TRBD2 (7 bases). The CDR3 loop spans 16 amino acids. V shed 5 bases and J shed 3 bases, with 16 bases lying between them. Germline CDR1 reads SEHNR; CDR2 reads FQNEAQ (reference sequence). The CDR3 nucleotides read TGTGCCAGCAGCCCTTTGGGGGGGGCCTACACCGGGGAGCTGTTTTTT. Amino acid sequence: CASSPLGGAYTGELFF.

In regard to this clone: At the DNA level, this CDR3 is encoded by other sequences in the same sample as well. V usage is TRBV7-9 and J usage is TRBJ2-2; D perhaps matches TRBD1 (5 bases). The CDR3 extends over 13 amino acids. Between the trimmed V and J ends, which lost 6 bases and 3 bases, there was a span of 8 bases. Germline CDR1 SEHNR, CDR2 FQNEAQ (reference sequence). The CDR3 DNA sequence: TGTGCCAGCAGGCAGGGATACACCGGGGAGCTGTTTTTT. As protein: CASRQGYTGELFF.

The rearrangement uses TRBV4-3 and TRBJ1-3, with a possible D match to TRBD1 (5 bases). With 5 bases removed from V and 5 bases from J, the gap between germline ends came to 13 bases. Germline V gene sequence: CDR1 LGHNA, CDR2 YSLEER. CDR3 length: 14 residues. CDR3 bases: TGCGCCAGCAGCTCCCAGGGCAGCCGAAACACCATATATTTT. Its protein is CASSSQGSRNTIYF.

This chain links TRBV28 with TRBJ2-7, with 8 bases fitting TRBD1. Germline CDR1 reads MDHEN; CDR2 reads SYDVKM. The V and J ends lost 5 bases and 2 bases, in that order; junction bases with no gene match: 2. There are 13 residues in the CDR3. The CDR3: CASSQQGAYEQYF. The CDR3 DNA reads TGTGCCAGCAGTCAACAGGGGGCCTACGAGCAGTACTTC.

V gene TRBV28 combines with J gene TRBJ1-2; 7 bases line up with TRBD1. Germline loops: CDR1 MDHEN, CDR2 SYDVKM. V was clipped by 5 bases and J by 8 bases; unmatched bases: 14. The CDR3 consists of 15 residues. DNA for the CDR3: TGTGCCAGCAGTCTTACCCCCCTTCACAGGGGCGGCTACACCTTC. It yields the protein CASSLTPLHRGGYTF.

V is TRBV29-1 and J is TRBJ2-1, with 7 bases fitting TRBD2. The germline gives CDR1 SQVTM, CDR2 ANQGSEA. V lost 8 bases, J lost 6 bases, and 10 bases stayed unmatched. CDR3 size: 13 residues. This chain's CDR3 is CSFRGSGSNEQFF. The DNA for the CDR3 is TGCAGCTTCCGGGGTAGCGGGTCCAATGAGCAGTTCTTC.